The T cell receptor (beta chain) under discussion was sequenced for a study of blood T cell repertoires in COVID-19. Whole-study context: Samples representing acute and convalescent COVID-19 were sourced from the United States, Italy and Spain. T cells, B-cell-depleted T cells, or PBMCs supplied cDNA or gDNA.

As regards this clone: Other DNA sequences of this sample code for an identical CDR3.

V was pared by 1 base and J by 5 bases, with 4 bases of the junction left unmatched. The V gene's germline CDR1 is MGHRA and CDR2 YSYEKL. The CDR3 contains 14 residues. In the original processing: Reference gene primer amplification in the assay estimated nucleated cell counts. Generated by immunoSEQ multiplex PCR, the TCRdb table keeps only in-frame clones and is missing some. The DNA gave D and trimming, while V, J and clone size come from that table. Here the sample spans 130,000 or so clones, around 86% being singletons. The sequence was obtained from a woman in her sixties with active or convalescent COVID-19. The sample consisted of peripheral blood. The rearrangement joins TRBV4-1 to TRBJ1-2, with 7 bases matching TRBD1. CDR3 sequence (DNA): TGCGCCAGCAGCCAAGGAAACAGGGGATATGGCTACACCTTC. Residues: CASSQGNRGYGYTF.